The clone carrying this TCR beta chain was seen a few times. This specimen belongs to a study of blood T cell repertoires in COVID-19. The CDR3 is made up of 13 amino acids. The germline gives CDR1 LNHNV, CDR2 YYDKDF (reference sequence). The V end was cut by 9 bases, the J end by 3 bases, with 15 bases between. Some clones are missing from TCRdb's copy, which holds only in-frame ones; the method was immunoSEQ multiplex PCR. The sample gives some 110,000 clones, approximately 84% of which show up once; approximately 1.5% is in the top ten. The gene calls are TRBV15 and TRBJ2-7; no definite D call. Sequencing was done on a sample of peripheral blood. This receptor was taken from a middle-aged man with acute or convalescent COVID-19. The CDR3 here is CATAPGGSYEQYF. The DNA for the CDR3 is TGTGCCACAGCTCCCGGCGGTAGCTACGAGCAGTACTTC.